These T cell receptor beta chains were read from a single sample in a study of molecular identifiers for immune sequencing clone quantification. TCRdb called the PCR reads again in MiXCR, with one record for every CDR3 protein. The sample has approximately 630,000 distinct CDR3 sequences, less than 30% seen once. The specimen sequenced was naive CD8+ T cells from blood, with Jurkat cell RNA spiked in. Source of these receptors: a human donor in good health. Some libraries in this study had Jurkat cell RNA spiked in. The CDR3 runs from the conserved cysteine through the conserved F or W. D genes are given only for firm matches. Only part of the rows carry a size: once, few, many, or a class if the clone is expanded.

J,D,length,V,size,CDR3,DNA
TRBJ1-1,-,13,TRBV9,-,CASRSGPGTEAFF,TGTGCCAGCAGGTCTGGGCCGGGCACTGAAGCTTTCTTT
TRBJ2-6,TRBD1,18,TRBV7-6,few,CAGSPSADRPSGANVLTF,TGTGCCGGCAGCCCTAGTGCGGACAGGCCCTCTGGGGCCAACGTCCTGACTTTC
TRBJ1-6,TRBD1,15,TRBV4-1,-,CASSQDGGGYSPLHF,TGCGCCAGCAGCCAAGATGGAGGGGGCTATTCACCCCTCCACTTT
TRBJ1-4,-,13,TRBV12-3/TRBV12-4,few,CASSLVLSEKLFF,TGTGCCAGCAGTTTAGTTCTAAGTGAAAAACTGTTTTTT
TRBJ2-2,TRBD1,16,TRBV29-1,many,CSVEERGTGVTGELFF,TGCAGCGTTGAGGAAAGGGGGACAGGGGTGACCGGGGAGCTGTTTTTT
TRBJ1-1,-,16,TRBV27,-,CASSLGGGVLNTEAFF,TGTGCCAGCAGTTTAGGGGGAGGGGTCCTGAACACTGAAGCTTTCTTT
TRBJ2-3,TRBD2,16,TRBV7-9,many,CASSSLTSGSTDTQYF,TGTGCCAGCAGCTCCCTCACTAGCGGGAGTACAGATACGCAGTATTTT
TRBJ2-7,-,15,TRBV9,many,CASSGGVAGSYEQYF,TGTGCCAGCAGTGGAGGGGTAGCCGGCTCCTACGAGCAGTACTTC
TRBJ2-5,-,13,TRBV6-1,few,CASSKHPQETQYF,TGTGCCAGCAGTAAACATCCCCAAGAGACCCAGTACTTC
TRBJ2-2,-,13,TRBV24-1,many,CATRQTNTGELFF,TGTGCCACCAGACAGACTAACACCGGGGAGCTGTTTTTT
TRBJ1-1,-,14,TRBV7-9,-,CARSPTTANTEAFF,TGTGCCCGCAGCCCGACGACAGCGAACACTGAAGCTTTCTTT
TRBJ2-7,TRBD2,15,TRBV27,-,CASIYRSGGVYEQYF,TGTGCCAGCATTTATCGGAGCGGGGGGGTGTACGAGCAGTACTTC
TRBJ2-5,-,17,TRBV7-9,many,CASSYPPLGSEQETQYF,TGTGCCAGCAGCTACCCCCCCCTGGGGTCGGAGCAAGAGACCCAGTACTTC
TRBJ2-7,TRBD2,14,TRBV7-9,many,CASSLTGGAYEQYF,TGTGCCAGCAGCTTAACGGGAGGTGCCTACGAGCAGTACTTC
TRBJ2-7,TRBD2,14,TRBV28,once,CASSSPGGPGEQYF,TGTGCCAGCAGTTCCCCGGGAGGGCCGGGCGAGCAGTACTTC
TRBJ2-7,-,14,TRBV20-1,many,CSARDYAGTYEQYF,TGCAGTGCTAGAGATTACGCAGGCACCTACGAGCAGTACTTC
TRBJ1-1,-,13,TRBV5-6,many,CASSWITNTEAFF,TGTGCCAGCAGCTGGATCACGAACACTGAAGCTTTCTTT
TRBJ2-7,-,15,TRBV20-1,-,CSARAGRGPSYEQYF,TGCAGTGCTAGAGCGGGGCGGGGGCCTTCCTACGAGCAGTACTTC
TRBJ2-7,-,13,TRBV27,many,CASSLGASYEQYF,TGTGCCAGCAGCTTAGGGGCCTCCTACGAGCAGTACTTC
TRBJ1-1,-,14,TRBV27,many,CASSLKIDGTEAFF,TGTGCCAGCAGTTTAAAGATCGATGGGACTGAAGCTTTCTTT
TRBJ1-5,-,17,TRBV6-2/TRBV6-3,many,CASSDIPGRTGNQPQHF,TGTGCCAGCAGTGATATCCCCGGTCGTACGGGCAATCAGCCCCAGCATTTT
TRBJ2-3,TRBD1,17,TRBV6-2/TRBV6-3,-,CASSPTGVNFGTDTQYF,TGTGCCAGCAGTCCGACAGGGGTGAATTTTGGCACAGATACGCAGTATTTT
TRBJ1-4,-,16,TRBV6-2/TRBV6-3,once,CASSYSTVSLDEKLFF,TGTGCCAGCAGTTACTCGACAGTGAGTTTGGATGAAAAACTGTTTTTT
TRBJ2-4,-,15,TRBV19,-,CASSDVVLAKNIQYF,TGTGCCAGTTCCGACGTGGTTCTTGCCAAAAACATTCAGTACTTC
TRBJ1-1,TRBD1,15,TRBV7-2,many,CASSLGQGVYTEAFF,TGTGCCAGCAGCTTAGGGCAGGGGGTATACACTGAAGCTTTCTTT
TRBJ2-5,-,14,TRBV10-2,many,CASSVARGQETQYF,TGCGCCAGCAGTGTAGCCAGGGGCCAAGAGACCCAGTACTTC
TRBJ2-3,-,18,TRBV20-1,few,CSAQRGGDAGIYTDTQYF,TGCAGTGCGCAACGTGGCGGCGACGCTGGGATATACACAGATACGCAGTATTTT
TRBJ2-3,TRBD2,16,TRBV9,-,CASSVGLFASTDTQYF,TGTGCCAGCAGCGTGGGACTATTTGCTAGCACAGATACGCAGTATTTT
TRBJ2-7,-,14,TRBV30,few,CAYERDRYSYEQYF,TGTGCCTACGAAAGGGACCGCTATTCCTACGAGCAGTACTTC